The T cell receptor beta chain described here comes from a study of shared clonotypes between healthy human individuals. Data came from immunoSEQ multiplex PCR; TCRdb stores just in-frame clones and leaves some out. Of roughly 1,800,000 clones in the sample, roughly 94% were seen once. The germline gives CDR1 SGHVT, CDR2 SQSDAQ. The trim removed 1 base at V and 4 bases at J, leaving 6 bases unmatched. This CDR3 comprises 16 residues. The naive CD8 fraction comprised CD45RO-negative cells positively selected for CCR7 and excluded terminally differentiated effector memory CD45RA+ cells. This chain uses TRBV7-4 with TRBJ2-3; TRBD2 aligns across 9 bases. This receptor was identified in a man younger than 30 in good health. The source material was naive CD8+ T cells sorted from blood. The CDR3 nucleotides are TGTGCCAGCAGCTTAGTTGTTAGCGGGAGTTCAGATACGCAGTATTTT. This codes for CASSLVVSGSSDTQYF.